A single sample gave rise to the 32 T cell receptor beta chains below, sequenced in a study of a mutant IDH1 vaccine in newly diagnosed glioma (dated by TCRdb to 2020 to 2022). No antigens are known for them. The meaning of the sample's time point label: week 47, end of study. Every vaccine dose consisted of 300 ug of a 20-mer mutant IDH1 peptide in Montanide, administered subcutaneously together with topical imiquimod. Library preparation used the immunoSEQ multiplex PCR assay. Entries here come from immuneACCESS through TCRdb and include only in-frame sequences with V and J called. Some clones fail to appear in such tables; in the studies checked, an unresolved V gene covers under half of the shortfall, and the cause of the remainder is unknown. The sample has 50,000 to 65,000 clones on record, less than 70% of them singletons. In total, the top ten clones hold about 5% of the sample. The sample consisted of peripheral blood mononuclear cells (PBMCs), taken from a glioma patient whose treatment included an IDH1 peptide vaccine. The receptors stem from a man aged 35-49 years with glioma. Some clones in this sample may be carry-over from other donors' samples.

The rearrangement uses TRBV4-2 and TRBJ2-5, with D perhaps TRBD1 (5 bases). Germline CDR1 and CDR2: LGHNA and YNFKEQ. V lost 0 bases and J lost 5, with 13 bases in between. There are 15 residues in the CDR3. CDR3 sequence reads: CASSQERRAGETQYF. CDR3 nucleotides: TGTGCCAGCAGCCAAGAGCGCAGGGCTGGGGAGACCCAGTACTTC.

This chain connects TRBV4-1 to TRBJ1-4; weak D call: TRBD1 (6 bases). The germline V gene has CDR1 MGHRA and CDR2 YSYEKL. Trimming stripped 3 bases from V and 10 bases from J, with 18 bases between. The CDR3 is 15 residues long. The CDR3 sequence is CASSQPDRTFGKLFF. CDR3 DNA: TGCGCCAGCAGCCAGCCGGACAGAACCTTCGGAAAACTGTTTTTT.

This clone was picked up a small number of times. The chain carries TRBV5-1 and TRBJ1-6, with D uncertain. The germline gives CDR1 SGHRS, CDR2 YFSETQ. V was cut by 0 bases and J by 6 bases, with 7 bases left in between. The CDR3 contains 14 residues. CDR3 coding DNA: TGCGCCAGCAGCTTGGGGGGTCCTAATTCACCCCTCCACTTT. Protein: CASSLGGPNSPLHF. Supplemented by reference TRBV5-1 and TRBJ1-6, the full variable domain reads KAGVTQTPRYLIKTRGQQVTLSCSPISGHRSVSWYQQTPGQGLQFLFEYFSETQRNKGNFPGRFSGRQFSNSRSEMNVSTLELGDSALYLCASSLGGPNSPLHFGNGTRLTVT.

V usage is TRBV5-4 and J usage is TRBJ1-2; D might be TRBD1 (5 bases). CDR3 length: 16 amino acids. CDR1 is SGHNT, CDR2 YYREEE, per germline (reference sequence). Trimming cost V 3 bases and J 7 bases, with 22 bases left between them. The CDR3 sequence is CASSSKVGAPLVGYTF. In DNA, the CDR3 is TGTGCCAGCAGCTCGAAGGTCGGGGCTCCTTTGGTTGGCTACACCTTC.

This clone has only a few counts. The rearrangement uses TRBV6-5 and TRBJ2-5; TRBD2 aligns across 7 bases. Germline trimming cut 10 bases from V and 5 bases from J; bases unmatched to any gene: 10. The CDR3 is made up of 13 amino acids. CDR1 is MNHEY and CDR2 is SVGAGI in the germline V gene. The CDR3 is CATISGALETQYF. CDR3 DNA sequence: TGTGCCACAATAAGCGGGGCATTGGAGACCCAGTACTTC.

The chain uses TRBV4-2 and TRBJ2-3; D not resolved. Trimming cost V 0 bases and J 0 bases, with 7 bases left between them. CDR1 is LGHNA and CDR2 is YNFKEQ in the germline V gene. This CDR3 region has 15 residues. In DNA, the CDR3 is TGTGCCAGCAGCCAAGATATAGGGAGCACAGATACGCAGTATTTT. This encodes CASSQDIGSTDTQYF.

The V gene is TRBV6-6, the J gene TRBJ1-6; 9 bases agree with TRBD1. The V gene end was trimmed by 5 bases and the J gene end by 7 bases; junction bases not matched to a gene: 6. The germline V gene has CDR1 MNHNY and CDR2 SVGAGI (reference sequence). The CDR3 has 15 amino acids. CDR3 residues: CASSLSGTGNSPLHF. The DNA for the CDR3 is TGTGCCAGCAGTCTCTCCGGGACAGGGAATTCACCCCTCCACTTT.

Only one count was recorded for this clone. The chain links TRBV29-1 to TRBJ2-7; D ambiguous. This CDR3 comprises 14 residues. Germline V gene lookup returns CDR1 SQVTM and CDR2 ANQGSEA. The V end was cut by 5 bases, the J end by 0 bases, with 14 bases between. CDR3 coding DNA: TGCAGCGTTTCTCTATCGGAAAACTCCTACGAGCAGTACTTC. Translation gives CSVSLSENSYEQYF.

The rearrangement joins TRBV29-1 to TRBJ2-5; D is perhaps TRBD1 (6 bases). This CDR3 is 14 amino acids long. In germline, CDR1 is SQVTM, CDR2 ANQGSEA. With 4 bases removed from V and 6 bases from J, the gap between germline ends came to 18 bases. The CDR3 DNA reads as TGCAGCGTTGCTCCGGGACAAGGTTTCCAGACCCAGTACTTC. This codes for CSVAPGQGFQTQYF.

The chain carries TRBV11-2 and TRBJ2-3, with 7 bases aligning to TRBD1. Germline CDR1 is SGHAT and CDR2 is FQNNGV. This CDR3 spans 15 amino acids. V dropped 3 bases and J dropped 2; count of bases not matched to a gene: 5. The CDR3 is CASSFRDRFTDTQYF. CDR3 nucleotides: TGTGCCAGCAGCTTCCGGGACAGATTCACAGATACGCAGTATTTT.

This clone was detected only a few times. This chain links TRBV5-1 with TRBJ1-1, with D hard to call. This CDR3 spans 13 amino acids. Germline assignment: CDR1 SGHRS and CDR2 YFSETQ. Trimming shortened V by 5 bases and J by 0 bases, and 8 bases separated the two germline ends. Here the CDR3 reads CASREFMNTEAFF. DNA of the CDR3: TGCGCCAGCAGGGAGTTTATGAACACTGAAGCTTTCTTT.

This clone was seen only once. The DNA for the CDR3 is TGTGCCAGCAGGGTGGAAGGGGCCAACGTCCTGACTTTC. Encoded protein: CASRVEGANVLTF. The V call is TRBV5-5, the J call TRBJ2-6; D gene uncertain. The CDR3 is made up of 13 amino acids. V dropped 5 bases and J dropped 4 bases, with 7 bases sitting between them. Germline-derived CDR1 and CDR2 are SGHKS and YYEKEE (reference sequence).

This chain connects TRBV6-1 to TRBJ2-7; weak D call: TRBD1 (6 bases). V lost 6 bases to trimming and J lost 2 bases, with 14 bases between them. The CDR3 consists of 14 residues. CDR1 MNHNS and CDR2 SASEGT come from the germline V gene. The CDR3 spells CASRTTKGAYEQYF. DNA for the CDR3: TGTGCCAGCAGGACGACAAAGGGGGCCTACGAGCAGTACTTC.

The rearrangement links TRBV7-8 to TRBJ2-2; D call uncertain. The V end was cut by 5 bases, the J end by 3 bases, with 16 bases between. Germline values: CDR1 SGHVS, CDR2 FQNEAQ. The CDR3 runs to 16 residues. The CDR3 loop is CASSIVSGRDTGELFF. For the CDR3, the DNA is TGTGCCAGCAGCATTGTATCAGGACGGGACACCGGGGAGCTGTTTTTT.

This clone was observed a few times. This chain joins TRBV30 and TRBJ1-2; 8 bases agree with TRBD1. Germline CDR1 is GTSNPN and CDR2 is SVGIG (reference sequence). This CDR3 region has 18 residues. Unmatched junction bases numbered 22, after V lost 4 bases and J lost 6 bases. This CDR3 is CAWIWTGHIPRVYNGYTF. The CDR3 coding sequence is TGTGCCTGGATCTGGACAGGGCATATTCCCCGTGTATATAATGGCTACACCTTC.

The rearrangement links TRBV4-2 to TRBJ2-2, with D possibly being TRBD2 (5 bases). The CDR3 contains 16 residues. V shed 1 base and J shed 1 base, with 10 bases lying between them. CDR1 LGHNA and CDR2 YNFKEQ come from the germline V gene. CDR3 sequence reads: CASSQAAAMNTGELFF. The CDR3, as DNA: TGTGCCAGCAGCCAAGCAGCGGCTATGAACACCGGGGAGCTGTTTTTT.

CDR3 sequence reads: CASSLEGEVRETQYF. The CDR3 DNA reads as TGCGCCAGCAGCTTAGAGGGCGAGGTGAGAGAGACCCAGTACTTC. The chain joins TRBV5-1 to TRBJ2-5; a possible D gene is TRBD2 (5 bases). CDR3 length: 15 residues. V was cut by 2 bases and J by 4 bases, with 15 bases left in between. The germline CDR1 and CDR2 sequences are SGHRS and YFSETQ.

The chain carries TRBV4-1 and TRBJ1-1; no definite D call. The length of the CDR3 is 16 residues. V lost 0 bases to trimming and J lost 0 bases, with 11 bases between them. The germline V gene has CDR1 MGHRA and CDR2 YSYEKL. CDR3 protein: CASSQDDASMNTEAFF. For the CDR3, the DNA is TGCGCCAGCAGCCAAGATGATGCGAGCATGAACACTGAAGCTTTCTTT.

This clone was observed a few times. The chain has TRBV10-1 and TRBJ1-4, with D unresolved. Trimming shortened V by 2 bases and J by 10 bases, and 11 bases separated the two germline ends. The length of the CDR3 is 13 residues. Germline CDR1 reads WNHNN; CDR2 reads SYGVQD (reference sequence). The CDR3 region has the DNA TGCGCCAGCAGTGAGGAGCCGTATAGAAAACTGTTTTTT. Protein: CASSEEPYRKLFF.

The genes are TRBV7-9 and TRBJ2-5; tentatively, D is TRBD1 (6 bases). Trimming took off 3 bases at V and 4 bases at J, with 21 bases between the two ends. The CDR3 sequence is 17 residues long. Germline V lookup: CDR1 SEHNR, CDR2 FQNEAQ (reference sequence). CDR3 protein: CASSFVEMGAAPETQYF. The CDR3 nucleotides are TGTGCCAGCAGCTTCGTGGAAATGGGGGCGGCCCCAGAGACCCAGTACTTC.

The CDR3 DNA reads TGTGCCAGCAGTGACGGGGGGGACGGCGGGGAGCTGTTTTTT. This translates into CASSDGGDGGELFF. The genes are TRBV6-1 and TRBJ2-2, with 8 bases identical to TRBD2. V was pared by 3 bases and J by 7 bases, with 4 bases of the junction left unmatched. Germline V gives CDR1 MNHNS, CDR2 SASEGT. CDR3 size: 14 residues.

The rearrangement uses TRBV9 and TRBJ2-1; D call uncertain. Germline CDR1 is SGDLS and CDR2 is YYNGEE. The CDR3 consists of 15 residues. Deletions cut 0 bases from V and 0 bases from J, with 7 bases between. The CDR3 nucleotides are TGTGCCAGCAGCGTAGGAAGTTCCTCCTACAATGAGCAGTTCTTC. It encodes CASSVGSSSYNEQFF.

This clone was detected a few times. This sequence joins TRBV4-1 and TRBJ2-7; D possibly corresponds to TRBD2 (5 bases). The length of the CDR3 is 13 residues. CDR1 MGHRA and CDR2 YSYEKL come from the germline V gene. Trimming removed 4 bases at V and 4 bases at J, with 11 bases between. The CDR3 reads CASSRTSLYEQYF. The CDR3 region has the DNA TGCGCCAGCAGCCGTACTAGTCTTTACGAGCAGTACTTC.

This clone came up a few times. This rearrangement joins TRBV5-1 to TRBJ2-7; D unclear. The CDR3 has 11 amino acids. CDR1 SGHRS and CDR2 YFSETQ come from the germline V gene. Trimming removed 4 bases from V and 5 bases from J, with 7 bases in between. DNA for the CDR3: TGCGCCAGCAGCATGAACCACGAGCAGTACTTC. This sequence encodes CASSMNHEQYF.

In nucleotides, the CDR3 is TGTGCCAGCAGCTTGGGGTGGGGCACTGAAGCTTTCTTT. Its protein is CASSLGWGTEAFF. The chain combines TRBV5-6 with TRBJ1-1, with D unclear. The CDR3 is made up of 13 amino acids. Trimming pared 0 bases from V and 4 bases from J, leaving 7 bases between. Germline V gives CDR1 SGHDT, CDR2 YYEEEE.

This clone was seen once. The chain combines TRBV7-9 with TRBJ2-3; 7 nucleotides align to TRBD2. This CDR3 has 12 amino acids. The germline V gene encodes CDR1 SEHNR and CDR2 FQNEAQ (reference sequence). CDR3 nucleotides: TGTATTGCGGGCGGGGGAACAGATACGCAGTATTTT. Amino acid sequence: CIAGGGTDTQYF.

The chain carries TRBV4-1 and TRBJ1-2; unclear D gene. The germline V gene encodes CDR1 MGHRA and CDR2 YSYEKL. CDR3 size: 14 residues. V gave up 1 base and J gave up 5 bases, with 11 bases separating them. CDR3 bases: TGCGCCAGCAGCCAAGGGTCGGGAGGTTATGGCTACACCTTC. This translates into CASSQGSGGYGYTF.

The CDR3, as DNA: TGTGCCAGCAGCTTAGGCTCCTACAATGAGCAGTTCTTC. This encodes CASSLGSYNEQFF. This chain connects TRBV7-8 to TRBJ2-1; D remains ambiguous. Germline loops: CDR1 SGHVS, CDR2 FQNEAQ. The CDR3 extends over 13 amino acids. Trimming took 1 base from V and 0 from J, leaving 1 base between them.

The rearrangement links TRBV7-8 to TRBJ1-1; D ambiguous. Germline V gene data show CDR1 as SGHVS and CDR2 as FQNEAQ. V lost 1 base to trimming and J lost 1 base, with 10 bases between them. CDR3 length: 15 residues. CDR3 nucleotides: TGTGCCAGCAGCTTAGGATACGACGCGAACACTGAAGCTTTCTTT. Encoded protein: CASSLGYDANTEAFF.

The chain combines TRBV5-1 with TRBJ1-2; D ambiguous. Trimming pared 3 bases from V and 6 bases from J, leaving 12 bases between. Per germline, CDR1 SGHRS and CDR2 YFSETQ. The CDR3 sequence is 13 residues long. The CDR3 bases are TGCGCCAGCAGCTCCGGCAGCCTTGATGGCTACACCTTC. Translated: CASSSGSLDGYTF.

The chain combines TRBV9 with TRBJ2-1; D is unclear. Trimming pared 2 bases from V and 7 bases from J, leaving 13 bases between. Germline V gene data show CDR1 as SGDLS and CDR2 as YYNGEE. The CDR3 is 14 amino acids. The CDR3 DNA reads as TGTGCCAGCAGCGTTCGGCCCGCGGCGAATGAGCAGTTCTTC. Amino acids: CASSVRPAANEQFF.

The chain combines TRBV2 with TRBJ2-2, with 9 bases matching TRBD1. With V trimmed by 2 bases and J by 8 bases, 6 bases remained unmatched. Germline loops: CDR1 SNHLY, CDR2 FYNNEI. This CDR3 contains 15 residues. The CDR3 DNA follows: TGTGCCAGCAGTGAATTGGACAGGGGAGATGGGGAGCTGTTTTTT. It specifies CASSELDRGDGELFF. Complete variable domain (other parts from reference TRBV2 and TRBJ2-2): EPEVTQTPSHQVTQMGQEVILRCVPISNHLYFYWYRQILGQKVEFLVSFYNNEISEKSEIFDDQFSVERPDGSNFTLKIRSTKLEDSAMYFCASSELDRGDGELFFGEGSRLTVL.